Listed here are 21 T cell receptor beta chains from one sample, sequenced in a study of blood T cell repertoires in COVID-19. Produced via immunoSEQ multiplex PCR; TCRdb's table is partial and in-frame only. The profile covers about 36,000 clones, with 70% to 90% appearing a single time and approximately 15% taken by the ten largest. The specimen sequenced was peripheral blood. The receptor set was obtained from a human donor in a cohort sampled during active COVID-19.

In DNA form, the CDR3 reads TGTGCCAGCAGCTCTGGACTAGATAGTACGCAGTATTTT. Protein product: CASSSGLDSTQYF. The chain joins TRBV11-2 to TRBJ2-3, with 7 bases fitting TRBD2. Germline loops: CDR1 SGHAT, CDR2 FQNNGV. The CDR3 spans 13 residues. J was trimmed by 8 bases and V by 4 bases; bases with no gene match: 6.

DNA for the CDR3: TGCGCCAGCAGCCCCGGACAGGGGAACAATCAGCCCCAGCATTTT. Translation: CASSPGQGNNQPQHF. The chain links TRBV5-1 to TRBJ1-5, with 9 bases lining up with TRBD1. Germline CDR1 SGHRS, CDR2 YFSETQ. The CDR3 contains 15 residues. V trimming: 4 bases; J trimming: 3 bases; junction bases outside the gene matches: 5.

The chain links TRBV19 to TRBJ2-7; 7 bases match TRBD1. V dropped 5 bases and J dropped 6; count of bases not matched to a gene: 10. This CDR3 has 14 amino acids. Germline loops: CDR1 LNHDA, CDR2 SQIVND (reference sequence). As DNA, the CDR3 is TGTGCCAGTAGTGCTTCGGGACAGTACTCCGAGCAGTACTTC. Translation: CASSASGQYSEQYF.

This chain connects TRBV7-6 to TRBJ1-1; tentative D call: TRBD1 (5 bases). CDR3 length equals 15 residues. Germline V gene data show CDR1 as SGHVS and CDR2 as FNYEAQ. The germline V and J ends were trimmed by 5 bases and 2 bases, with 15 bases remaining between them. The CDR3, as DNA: TGTGCCAGCAGCGTGGGACTCGGGCTTAACACTGAAGCTTTCTTT. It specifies CASSVGLGLNTEAFF.

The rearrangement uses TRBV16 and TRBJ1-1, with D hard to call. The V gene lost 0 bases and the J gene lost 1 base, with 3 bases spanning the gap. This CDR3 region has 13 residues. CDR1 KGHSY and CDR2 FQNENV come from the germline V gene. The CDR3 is CASSQSSNTEAFF. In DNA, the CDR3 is TGTGCCAGCAGCCAATCCTCGAACACTGAAGCTTTCTTT.

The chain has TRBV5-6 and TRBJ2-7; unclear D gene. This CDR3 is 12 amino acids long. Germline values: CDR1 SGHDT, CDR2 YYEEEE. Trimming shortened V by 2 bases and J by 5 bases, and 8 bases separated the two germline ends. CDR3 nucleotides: TGTGCCAGCAGCTTTCGAACTGACGAGCAGTACTTC. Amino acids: CASSFRTDEQYF.

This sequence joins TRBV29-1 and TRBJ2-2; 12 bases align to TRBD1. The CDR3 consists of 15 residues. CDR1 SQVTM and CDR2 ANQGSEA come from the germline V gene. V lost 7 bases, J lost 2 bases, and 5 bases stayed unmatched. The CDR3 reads CSGKGTGGNTGELFF. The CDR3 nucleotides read TGCAGCGGTAAAGGGACAGGGGGCAACACCGGGGAGCTGTTTTTT.

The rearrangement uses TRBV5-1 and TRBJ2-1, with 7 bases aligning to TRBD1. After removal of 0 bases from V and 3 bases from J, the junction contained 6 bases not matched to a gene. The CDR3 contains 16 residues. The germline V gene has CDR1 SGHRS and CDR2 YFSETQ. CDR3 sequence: CASSLDVGQIYNEQFF. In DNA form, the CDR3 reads TGCGCCAGCAGCTTGGACGTGGGACAGATCTACAATGAGCAGTTCTTC.

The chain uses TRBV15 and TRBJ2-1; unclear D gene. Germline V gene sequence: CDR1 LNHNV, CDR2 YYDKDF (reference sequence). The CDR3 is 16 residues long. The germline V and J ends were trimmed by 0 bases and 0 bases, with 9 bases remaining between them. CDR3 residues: CATSRERQDSYNEQFF. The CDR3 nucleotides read TGTGCCACCAGCAGAGAACGGCAGGACTCCTACAATGAGCAGTTCTTC.

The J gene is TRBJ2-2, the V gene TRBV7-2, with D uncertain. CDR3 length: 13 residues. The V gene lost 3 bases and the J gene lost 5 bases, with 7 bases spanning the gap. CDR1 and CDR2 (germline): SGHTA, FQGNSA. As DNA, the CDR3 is TGTGCCAGCAGCTTGACACTTACCGGGGAGCTGTTTTTT. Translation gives CASSLTLTGELFF.

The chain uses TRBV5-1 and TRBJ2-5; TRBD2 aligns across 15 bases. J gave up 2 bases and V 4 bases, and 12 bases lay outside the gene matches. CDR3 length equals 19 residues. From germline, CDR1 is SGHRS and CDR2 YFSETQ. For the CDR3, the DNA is TGCGCCAGCAGCCCACCCCGGACTAGCGGGGGGGCCCTGCAAGAGACCCAGTACTTC. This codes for CASSPPRTSGGALQETQYF.

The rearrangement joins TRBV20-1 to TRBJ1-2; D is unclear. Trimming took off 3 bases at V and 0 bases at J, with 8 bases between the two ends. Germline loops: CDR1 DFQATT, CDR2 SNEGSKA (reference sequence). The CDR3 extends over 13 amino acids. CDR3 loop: CSASSITNYGYTF. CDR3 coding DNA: TGCAGTGCTAGTTCCATCACTAACTATGGCTACACCTTC.

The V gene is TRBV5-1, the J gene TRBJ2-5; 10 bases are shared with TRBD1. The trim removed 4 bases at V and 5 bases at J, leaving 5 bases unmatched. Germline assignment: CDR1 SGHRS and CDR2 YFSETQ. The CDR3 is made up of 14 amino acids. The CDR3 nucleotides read TGCGCCAGCAGCGTCGGGACAGGGGATGAGACCCAGTACTTC. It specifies CASSVGTGDETQYF. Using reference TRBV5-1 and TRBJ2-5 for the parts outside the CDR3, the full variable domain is KAGVTQTPRYLIKTRGQQVTLSCSPISGHRSVSWYQQTPGQGLQFLFEYFSETQRNKGNFPGRFSGRQFSNSRSEMNVSTLELGDSALYLCASSVGTGDETQYFGPGTRLLVL.

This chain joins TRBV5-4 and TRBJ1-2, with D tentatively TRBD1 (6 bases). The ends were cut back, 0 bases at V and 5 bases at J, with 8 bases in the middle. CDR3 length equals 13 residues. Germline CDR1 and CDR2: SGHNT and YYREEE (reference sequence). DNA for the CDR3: TGTGCCAGCAGCTTGGGACAGGATTATGGCTACACCTTC. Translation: CASSLGQDYGYTF.

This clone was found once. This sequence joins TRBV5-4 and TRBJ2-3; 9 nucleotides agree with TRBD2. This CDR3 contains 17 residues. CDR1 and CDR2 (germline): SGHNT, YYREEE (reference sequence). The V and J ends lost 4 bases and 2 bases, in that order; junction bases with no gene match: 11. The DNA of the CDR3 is TGTGCCAGCAGCCCGGACCCTAGCGGGGCCGTCACAGATACGCAGTATTTT. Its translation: CASSPDPSGAVTDTQYF.

CDR3 region: CASRPTNGQSFF. The CDR3 DNA is TGTGCCAGCAGACCCACGAACGGACAGTCTTTCTTC. V is TRBV28 and J is TRBJ2-1; D possibly corresponds to TRBD1 (6 bases). CDR3 length: 12 residues. V lost 6 bases to trimming and J lost 16 bases, with 19 bases between them. Germline V gene data show CDR1 as MDHEN and CDR2 as SYDVKM.

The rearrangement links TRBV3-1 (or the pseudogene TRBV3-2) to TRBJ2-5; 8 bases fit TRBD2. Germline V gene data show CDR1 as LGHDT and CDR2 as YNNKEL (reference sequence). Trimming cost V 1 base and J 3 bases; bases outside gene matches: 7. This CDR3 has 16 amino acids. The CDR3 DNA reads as TGTGCCAGCAGCCAAGGCCCGGGGGGGTGGGAAGAGACCCAGTACTTC. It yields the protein CASSQGPGGWEETQYF.

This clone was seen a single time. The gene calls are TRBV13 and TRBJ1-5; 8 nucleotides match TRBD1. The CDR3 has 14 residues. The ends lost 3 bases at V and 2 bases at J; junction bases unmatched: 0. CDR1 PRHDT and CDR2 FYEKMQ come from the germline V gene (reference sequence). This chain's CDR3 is CASSLTGGNQPQHF. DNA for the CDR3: TGTGCCAGCAGCTTGACAGGGGGCAATCAGCCCCAGCATTTT.

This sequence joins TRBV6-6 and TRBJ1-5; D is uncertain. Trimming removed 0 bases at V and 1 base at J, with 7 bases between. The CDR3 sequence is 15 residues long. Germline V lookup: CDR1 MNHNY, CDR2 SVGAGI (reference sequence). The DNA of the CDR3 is TGTGCCAGCAGTTACTCGGCCGGGAGCAATCAGCCCCAGCATTTT. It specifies CASSYSAGSNQPQHF.

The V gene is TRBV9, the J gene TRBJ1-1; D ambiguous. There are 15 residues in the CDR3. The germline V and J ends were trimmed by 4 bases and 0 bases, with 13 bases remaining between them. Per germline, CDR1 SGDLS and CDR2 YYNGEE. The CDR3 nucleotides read TGTGCCAGCAGCCACCGCAGCGGGGTGAACACTGAAGCTTTCTTT. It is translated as CASSHRSGVNTEAFF.

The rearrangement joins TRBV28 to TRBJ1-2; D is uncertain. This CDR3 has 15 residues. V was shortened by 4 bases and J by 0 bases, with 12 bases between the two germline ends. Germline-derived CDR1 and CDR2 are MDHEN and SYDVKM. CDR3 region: CASSSLSLTNYGYTF. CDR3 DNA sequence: TGTGCCAGCAGTTCCTTGAGCCTTACTAACTATGGCTACACCTTC.